This T cell receptor (beta chain) was documented in a study of naive and memory T cell subsets. Germline-derived CDR1 and CDR2 are SGHRS and YFSETQ. CDR3 length: 15 residues. Trimming stripped 4 bases from V and 9 bases from J, with 20 bases between. An oligonucleotide containing a UMI was ligated to the 3' end of TCR cDNA. The SP2 primer and nested alpha and beta constant region primers amplified ligated cDNA in four rounds. TCRdb fed the 5' RACE reads into MiXCR, producing one record per CDR3 protein. The sample shows about 48,000 distinct CDR3 sequences, approximately 4.5% of them seen only once. This clonotype came up many times.

This clonotype originated in a female donor in good health. The chain is built from TRBV5-1 and TRBJ2-1; D is perhaps TRBD1 (5 bases). This CDR3 reads CASSPRAPRGGEQFF. The CDR3, as DNA: TGCGCCAGCAGCCCCAGGGCGCCTCGTGGCGGTGAGCAGTTCTTC.